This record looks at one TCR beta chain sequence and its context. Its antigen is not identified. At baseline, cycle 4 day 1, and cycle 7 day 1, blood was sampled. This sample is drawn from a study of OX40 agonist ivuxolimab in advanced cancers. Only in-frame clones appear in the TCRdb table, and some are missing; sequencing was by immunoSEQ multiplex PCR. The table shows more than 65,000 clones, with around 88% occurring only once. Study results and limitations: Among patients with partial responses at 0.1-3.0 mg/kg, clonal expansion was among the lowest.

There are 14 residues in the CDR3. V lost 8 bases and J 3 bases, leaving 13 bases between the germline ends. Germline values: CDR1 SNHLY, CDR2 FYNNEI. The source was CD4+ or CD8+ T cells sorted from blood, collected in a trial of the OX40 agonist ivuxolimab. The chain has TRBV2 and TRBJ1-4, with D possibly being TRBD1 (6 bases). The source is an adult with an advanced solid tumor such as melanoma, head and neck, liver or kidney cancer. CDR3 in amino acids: CASLGGASNEKLFF. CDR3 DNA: TGTGCCAGCCTGGGGGGGGCTTCTAATGAAAAACTGTTTTTT.